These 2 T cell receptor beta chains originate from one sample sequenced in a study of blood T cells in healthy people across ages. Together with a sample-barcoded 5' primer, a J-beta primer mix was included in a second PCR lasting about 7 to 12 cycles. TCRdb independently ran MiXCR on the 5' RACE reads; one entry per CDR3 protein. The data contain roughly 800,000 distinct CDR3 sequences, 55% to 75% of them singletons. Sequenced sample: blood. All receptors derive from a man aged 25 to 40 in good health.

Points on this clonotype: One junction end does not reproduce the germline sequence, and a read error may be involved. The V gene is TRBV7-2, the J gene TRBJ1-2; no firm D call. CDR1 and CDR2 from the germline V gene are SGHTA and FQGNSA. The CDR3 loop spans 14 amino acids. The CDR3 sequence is CAGSLFEDSSGYTF. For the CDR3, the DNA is TGTGCCGGCAGCTTATTTGAGGATAGCTCTGGCTACACCTTC.

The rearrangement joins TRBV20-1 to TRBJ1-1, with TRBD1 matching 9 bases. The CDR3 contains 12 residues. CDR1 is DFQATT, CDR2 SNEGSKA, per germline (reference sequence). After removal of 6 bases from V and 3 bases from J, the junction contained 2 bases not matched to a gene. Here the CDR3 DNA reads TGCAGTGCGGACAGGGGCTACACTGAAGCTTTCTTT. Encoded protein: CSADRGYTEAFF.